This TCR beta chain came from a study of vaccination effects on CD4 cells after COVID-19. Study summary: It was a median of 72 days after the second dose that post-vaccine samples were obtained. Study-level findings and limits: In the late period after vaccination, infection- and vaccine-induced clones contracted markedly.

The germline V and J ends were trimmed by 3 bases and 1 base, with 13 bases remaining between them. The CDR3 length is 15 residues. Germline-derived CDR1 and CDR2 are MGHRA and YSYEKL. Concerning this clone: Its matching antigen is unknown.

Expansion with viral peptide pools was applied to antigen-specific CD4+ T cells by the ViraFEST assay prior to sequencing. Researchers isolated CD4+ T cells once approximately 10 days of culture had elapsed. Either the BNT162b2 or mRNA-1273 vaccine was given to participants in two doses. Here immunoSEQ multiplex PCR was the method, and the copy in TCRdb shows in-frame clones only, minus some. The table lists around 29,000 clones, 55% to 85% of them singletons. The receptor comes from a human donor who received a COVID-19 vaccine. V is TRBV4-1 and J is TRBJ2-7; D is perhaps TRBD1 (5 bases). Sequencing was performed on CD4+ T cells from PBMCs cultured with HCoV-NL63 spike peptides, taken after COVID-19 vaccination. CDR3 residues: CASSHLGHRSYEQYF. CDR3 DNA sequence: TGCGCCAGCAGCCATCTCGGACACCGTTCCTACGAGCAGTACTTC.